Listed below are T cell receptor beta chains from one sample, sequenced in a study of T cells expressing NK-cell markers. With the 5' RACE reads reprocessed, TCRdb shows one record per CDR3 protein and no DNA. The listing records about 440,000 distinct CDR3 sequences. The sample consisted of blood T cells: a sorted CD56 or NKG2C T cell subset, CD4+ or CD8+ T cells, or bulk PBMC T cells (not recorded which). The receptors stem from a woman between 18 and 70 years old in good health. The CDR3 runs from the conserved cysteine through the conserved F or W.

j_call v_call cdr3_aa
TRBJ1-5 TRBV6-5 CASSYSRRSNQPQHF
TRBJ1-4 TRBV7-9 CASSLVVSAREKLFF
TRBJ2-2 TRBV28 CATKNGARGGELFF
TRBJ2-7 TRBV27 CASSLRQGISEQYF
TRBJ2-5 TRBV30 CAWSRTSGGPETQYF
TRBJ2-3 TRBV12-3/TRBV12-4 CASSLGPTTDTQYF
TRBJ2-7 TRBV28 CASRPGTSGAYEQYF
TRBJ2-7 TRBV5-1 CASSLLTEQYF
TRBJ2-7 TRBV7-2 CASSLSRDTSYEQYF
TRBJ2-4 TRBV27 CASSPGASRNIQYF
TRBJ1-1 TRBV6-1 CASSRDQNTEAFF
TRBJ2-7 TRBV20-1 CSAPRRDRGVNEQYF
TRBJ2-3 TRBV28 CASSYAIAVGGRTDTQYF
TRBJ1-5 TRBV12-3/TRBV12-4 CASRSDRGSSGQPQHF
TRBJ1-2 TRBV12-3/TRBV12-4 CASSFLRRLYGYTF
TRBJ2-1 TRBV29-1 CSHVWHNEQFF
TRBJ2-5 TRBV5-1 CASSLTAGQETQYF
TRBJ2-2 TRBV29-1 CSVVNTNTGELFF
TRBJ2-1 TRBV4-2 CASSPRTGGFNEQFF
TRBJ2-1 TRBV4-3 CASSHGPSGTKFDNEQFF
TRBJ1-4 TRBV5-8 CASSRRGRQPNEKLFF
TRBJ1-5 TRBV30 CAWSTSNQPQHF
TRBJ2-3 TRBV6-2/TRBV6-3 CASRPSSIDTQYF